This T cell receptor beta chain was identified in a study of OX40 agonist ivuxolimab in advanced cancers. Points on this clone: Its antigen remains unknown.

Clones were sequenced by immunoSEQ multiplex PCR, and TCRdb holds only the in-frame ones, with some missing. Of around 50,000 clones listed, 70% to 90% are singletons. Findings and caveats of the study: The study found that CD8+ T cells averaged more expanded clones than CD4+.

The receptor was derived from an adult with an advanced solid tumor such as melanoma, head and neck, liver or kidney cancer. The material was CD4+ or CD8+ T cells sorted from blood, obtained in a trial of the OX40 agonist ivuxolimab.

In DNA, the CDR3 is TGTGCCAGCAGCCTGACGGGCGCAAACACTGAAGCTTTCTTT. Amino acids: CASSLTGANTEAFF. V gene TRBV9 combines with J gene TRBJ1-1; D uncertain. From germline, CDR1 is SGDLS and CDR2 YYNGEE. V lost 4 bases, J lost 2 bases, and 12 bases lay in between. The CDR3 has 14 residues.